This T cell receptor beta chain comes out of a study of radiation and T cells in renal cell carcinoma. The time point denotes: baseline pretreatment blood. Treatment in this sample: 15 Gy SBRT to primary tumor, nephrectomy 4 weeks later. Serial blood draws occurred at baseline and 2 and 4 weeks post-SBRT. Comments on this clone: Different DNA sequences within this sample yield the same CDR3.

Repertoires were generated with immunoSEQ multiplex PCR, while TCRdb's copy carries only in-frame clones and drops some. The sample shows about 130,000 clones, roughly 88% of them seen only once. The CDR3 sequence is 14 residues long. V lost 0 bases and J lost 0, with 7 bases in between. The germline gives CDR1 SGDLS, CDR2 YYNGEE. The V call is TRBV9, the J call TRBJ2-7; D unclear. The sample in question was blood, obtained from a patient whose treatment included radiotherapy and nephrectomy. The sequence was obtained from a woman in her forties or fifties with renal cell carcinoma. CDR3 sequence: CASSVDLGSYEQYF. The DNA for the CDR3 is TGTGCCAGCAGCGTAGACCTAGGCTCCTACGAGCAGTACTTC.